This T cell receptor (beta chain) was retrieved from a study of blood T cell repertoires in COVID-19. Study details: Samples of COVID-19 (acute and convalescent) were obtained from the United States, Italy and Spain. T cells, B-cell-depleted T cells, or PBMCs supplied cDNA or gDNA.

Trimming took off 7 bases at V and 3 bases at J, with 10 bases between the two ends. The CDR3 consists of 14 residues. Germline V lookup: CDR1 LGHNT, CDR2 FRNRAP. Authors' analysis steps: Amplification of reference gene primers provided the estimated nucleated cell counts. Produced via immunoSEQ multiplex PCR; TCRdb's table is partial and in-frame only. The V and J calls and clone size are taken from that table; D and trimming were inferred from the DNA. The sample lists some 150,000 clones, 85% to 90% occurring once. The clonotype originates from a man aged 45-65 years with active COVID-19. The chain is built from TRBV12-5 and TRBJ2-6; D might be TRBD1 (5 bases). Sequenced material: peripheral blood. The CDR3 DNA sequence: TGTGCTAGTGCCTTCACAGGTGGGGCCAACGTCCTGACTTTC. Amino acids: CASAFTGGANVLTF.